A single sample gave rise to the 15 T cell receptor beta chains below, sequenced in a study of CD8 T cells in Susac syndrome. With random hexamers, reverse transcription was performed on about 0.5 to 1 ug of RNA. TCRdb recomputed calls from the immunoSEQ multiplex PCR reads with MiXCR, one row per CDR3 protein. The sample lists about 210,000 distinct CDR3 sequences, 95% occurring once. The specimen sequenced was CD4+ T cells from PBMCs. The receptors were gathered from a human donor with multiple sclerosis.

The chain joins TRBV3-1 to TRBJ2-1; no firm D call. The CDR3 is 13 amino acids. Between the trimmed V and J ends, which lost 1 base and 7 bases, there was a span of 8 bases. The germline gives CDR1 LGHDT, CDR2 YNNKEL (reference sequence). CDR3: CASSQATWNEQFF. The CDR3 coding sequence is TGTGCCAGCAGCCAAGCGACTTGGAATGAGCAGTTCTTC.

The CDR3 reads CASRQEDRVYGYTF. CDR3 nucleotides: TGTGCCAGCAGACAGGAAGACAGGGTCTATGGCTACACCTTC. This chain connects TRBV28 to TRBJ1-2; 7 bases are a match to TRBD1. V lost 6 bases and J lost 4; bases outside the gene matches: 8. Germline V gene lookup returns CDR1 MDHEN and CDR2 SYDVKM. The CDR3 covers 14 residues.

J is TRBJ2-1 and V is TRBV11-2, with D perhaps matching TRBD2 (6 bases). Per the germline V gene, CDR1 is SGHAT and CDR2 is FQNNGV. The CDR3 is made up of 16 amino acids. The V and J ends lost 5 bases and 10 bases respectively, with 24 bases between them. CDR3 protein: CASSAWDFLTPLEQFF. DNA of the CDR3: TGTGCCAGCAGCGCCTGGGACTTCCTCACGCCACTGGAGCAGTTCTTC.

This clonotype was found once. Written as DNA, the CDR3 is TGTGCCACCAGTGATCCCCGGACAGGGTTGGAGACCCAGTACTTC. Its protein is CATSDPRTGLETQYF. The chain links TRBV24-1 to TRBJ2-5, with 8 bases that match TRBD1. This CDR3 has 15 amino acids. Trimming cost V 3 bases and J 5 bases; bases outside gene matches: 7. CDR1 is KGHDR and CDR2 is SFDVKD in the germline V gene.

The chain carries TRBV7-9 and TRBJ2-4, with TRBD2 identical over 8 bases. CDR3 length equals 14 residues. The V gene end was trimmed by 5 bases and the J gene end by 9 bases; junction bases not matched to a gene: 9. Per germline, CDR1 SEHNR and CDR2 FQNEAQ (reference sequence). The CDR3: CASSPRTSSAIQYF. The CDR3 DNA follows: TGTGCCAGCAGCCCTCGGACTAGCTCTGCCATTCAGTACTTC.

Only one count was recorded for this clonotype. V gene TRBV7-6 combines with J gene TRBJ2-5; D gene unclear. Germline lookup yields CDR1 SGHVS and CDR2 FNYEAQ. Trimming left V 1 base short and J 5 bases short, with 5 bases between. This CDR3 has 12 amino acids. The DNA of the CDR3 is TGTGCCAGCAGCTTAGATGTGGAGACCCAGTACTTC. This encodes CASSLDVETQYF.

V and J are TRBV29-1 and TRBJ2-3; perhaps TRBD2 as D (6 bases). CDR3 length: 14 residues. The V end lost 6 bases, the J end lost 4 bases, and 17 bases lay between the germline ends. The germline CDR1 and CDR2 sequences are SQVTM and ANQGSEA. The CDR3 here is CSVKPGSYADTQYF. DNA for the CDR3: TGCAGCGTGAAGCCCGGGAGCTACGCAGATACGCAGTATTTT.

The rearrangement uses TRBV2 and TRBJ2-7; D gene uncertain. Germline V CDR1 and CDR2: SNHLY, FYNNEI. V was cut by 4 bases and J by 0 bases, with 10 bases left in between. The CDR3 sequence is 14 residues long. CDR3 DNA sequence: TGTGCCAGCAGTGCTAGAGCCGACTCCTACGAGCAGTACTTC. This sequence encodes CASSARADSYEQYF.

This clonotype has just one count. The V gene is TRBV5-1, the J gene TRBJ2-7; D is ambiguous. Germline V gives CDR1 SGHRS, CDR2 YFSETQ. The CDR3 is 14 amino acids. Trimming shortened V by 3 bases and J by 4 bases, and 14 bases separated the two germline ends. The CDR3 sequence is CASSSGLSTYEQYF. CDR3 DNA sequence: TGCGCCAGCAGCTCCGGGCTCTCCACGTACGAGCAGTACTTC.

The chain employs TRBV5-4 and TRBJ2-1; 7 bases are shared with TRBD2. CDR3 size: 14 residues. The V segment lost 6 bases and the J segment 9 bases; nucleotides outside the gene matches: 12. Germline V gene data show CDR1 as SGHNT and CDR2 as YYREEE (reference sequence). This CDR3 is CASTIGLDGVEQFF. The CDR3 DNA reads as TGTGCCAGCACCATAGGACTAGACGGGGTTGAGCAGTTCTTC.

This clonotype was seen a single time. The chain couples TRBV24-1 to TRBJ2-7; 9 nucleotides align to TRBD2. V lost 1 base, J lost 1 base, and 4 bases stayed unmatched. CDR1 KGHDR and CDR2 SFDVKD come from the germline V gene. The CDR3 totals 16 residues. The DNA for the CDR3 is TGTGCCACCAGTGATTTCTCGACTAGCGGATCCTACGAGCAGTACTTC. It is translated as CATSDFSTSGSYEQYF.

The chain employs TRBV6-5 and TRBJ1-4, with D possibly TRBD1 on 5 matching bases. The CDR3 totals 14 residues. The germline CDR1 and CDR2 sequences are MNHEY and SVGAGI. V was trimmed by 6 bases and J by 7 bases, leaving 15 bases between them. The CDR3 nucleotides read TGTGCCAGCAGGGAAAGGGGCCGTTTTGAAAAACTGTTTTTT. Translated, it gives CASRERGRFEKLFF.

The rearrangement uses TRBV20-1 and TRBJ1-1; no definite D call. Germline V gene lookup returns CDR1 DFQATT and CDR2 SNEGSKA (reference sequence). V was cut by 6 bases and J by 6 bases, with 14 bases left in between. The CDR3 spans 12 residues. CDR3 protein: CSARIVNSEAFF. The CDR3 DNA sequence: TGCAGTGCACGGATCGTAAACTCTGAAGCTTTCTTT.

V and J are TRBV20-1 and TRBJ1-6; D unclear. The V gene's germline CDR1 is DFQATT and CDR2 SNEGSKA (reference sequence). V lost 3 bases, J lost 5 bases, and 8 bases lay in between. The CDR3 sequence is 13 residues long. CDR3 DNA: TGCAGTGCTAGCGGGTTTGATAATTCACCCCTCCACTTT. Translated, it gives CSASGFDNSPLHF.

V usage is TRBV2 and J usage is TRBJ2-7, with D perhaps matching TRBD1 (6 bases). Trimming removed 6 bases at V and 6 bases at J, with 12 bases between. Germline assignment: CDR1 SNHLY and CDR2 FYNNEI. The CDR3 contains 12 residues. The CDR3 protein is CASRGDISEQYF. CDR3 coding DNA: TGTGCCAGCAGGGGGGACATCTCCGAGCAGTACTTC.